This T cell receptor (beta chain) was captured in a study of prognosis after radiotherapy for stage I lung cancer listed by TCRdb under 2021. With regard to the full study: Over 15 stage I NSCLC patients were enrolled in Nanjing, China, between April 2018 and January 2019. Roughly 15 of the patients presented with newly diagnosed primary stage I lung tumors; roughly 5 had oligometastatic NSCLC following surgical resection of the primary tumor. Every patient was regarded as medically inoperable, because of comorbidities in about a dozen cases and refusal of surgery in about 7 cases. Ages in the cohort of about a dozen men and 6 women ranged from roughly 53 to 84 years, with a median of 74. About a dozen patients had adenocarcinoma and about seven had squamous cell carcinoma as the tumor histology. SBRT was delivered in 3 to 5 fractions with a biologically effective dose of at least 100 Gy, and image-guided IMRT or VMAT was used for delivery. SBRT was not combined with any concurrent therapy in any patient. After SBRT, distant metastases developed in about 20% of the 19 patients at a median of approximately seven months, while the remaining 15 patients had no significant progression. The study profiled peripheral blood TCR beta repertoires from stage I NSCLC patients before and after stereotactic body radiotherapy and related them to distant failure. For each of the approximately 19 patients, one blood sample was taken before SBRT and one after, so the study sequenced some 40 samples in total.

No patient had a history of other malignancies or prior chemotherapy or radiotherapy, and all had node-negative disease on CT and PET/CT. At each of the two time points, 5.5 to 7.5 milliliters of peripheral venous blood were collected into EDTA tubes. Ficoll-Paque Plus density-gradient centrifugation was used to isolate PBMCs. Right after collection, samples were kept at -80 degrees C until analysis. The cysteine opens and the phenylalanine closes a CDR3 of 10 amino acids. Only the CDR3 DNA stays, 30 bases, in frame from base 1. Per the germline V gene (reference sequence), DFQATT is the CDR1 and SNEGSKA is the CDR2. V lost 2 bases and J lost 2 bases; the stretch between them is 1 base long. This clonotype turned up a few times. What antigen it recognizes has not been identified. The input lacks base qualities; no much larger clone sits a single base away. Paper-wide results and their limitations: None of the reported P values were adjusted for multiple comparisons. The small cohort and short follow-up limited the study, so independent validation of the findings is needed. Whether the expanded TCR clones were tumor-specific was not determined. TRBV and TRBJ usage frequencies reportedly differed by metastasis status, in two V genes at baseline and in eight or nine V and two J genes after SBRT. After SBRT, the count of unique TCR clones dropped from a median of about 10,000 beforehand to more than 6,000 afterward (Wilcoxon paired P=0.011). Post-SBRT Shannon entropy and its change from baseline were lower in patients who developed distant metastases; baseline Shannon entropy was not associated with metastases.

The TCR beta CDR3 region was amplified from genomic DNA by two rounds of multiplex PCR. In the first PCR round, primers specific to each TRBV and TRBJ gene were used, and the primer sequences were filed in Chinese patent CN105087789A. Universal primers were used in the second PCR round. The Roche High Pure PCR Template Preparation Kit was used to extract genomic DNA from frozen PBMCs. Paired-end sequencing with 151 bp reads was performed on the libraries using an Illumina HiSeq 3000. As for how the authors treated the data: Raw reads lacking the multiplex PCR primer sequences were removed with CutAdapt. PEAR was used to merge high-quality paired reads into contigs. By alignment to reference sequences, MiXCR assigned TRB V, D and J gene segments to each contig. CDR3 sequences were clustered by base quality and sequence similarity to remove sequencing errors. Diversity was calculated as Shannon entropy divided by the natural log of the number of productive TCR sequences. Clonality was defined as one minus Shannon entropy divided by the natural log of the number of unique clonotypes. Using the Youden index from ROC curves, the researchers picked the repertoire-metric cut-offs for progression-free survival, and all analyses were carried out in R 3.5.3. TCRdb trimmed the raw reads at Q25, called clones with MiXCR and kept productive beta chains. Duplicate CDR3 protein sequences are folded into a single record with the most common DNA and genes. For this entry, the V and J calls and clone size follow TCRdb and not the study's own pipeline. The sample yields under 30,000 distinct CDR3 sequences; 30% to 40% were counted once. The top ten clonotypes cover about 12% of the sample.

The sequence joins TRBV20-1 to TRBJ2-7; the D gene lacks a confident call. The receptor was isolated from a donor of 50 years or more with non-small cell lung cancer. The sample in question was PBMCs, obtained before or after stereotactic body radiation therapy (not recorded which). The CDR3 region has the sequence CSARTYEQYF. DNA sequence: TGCAGTGCTAGAACCTACGAGCAGTACTTC.